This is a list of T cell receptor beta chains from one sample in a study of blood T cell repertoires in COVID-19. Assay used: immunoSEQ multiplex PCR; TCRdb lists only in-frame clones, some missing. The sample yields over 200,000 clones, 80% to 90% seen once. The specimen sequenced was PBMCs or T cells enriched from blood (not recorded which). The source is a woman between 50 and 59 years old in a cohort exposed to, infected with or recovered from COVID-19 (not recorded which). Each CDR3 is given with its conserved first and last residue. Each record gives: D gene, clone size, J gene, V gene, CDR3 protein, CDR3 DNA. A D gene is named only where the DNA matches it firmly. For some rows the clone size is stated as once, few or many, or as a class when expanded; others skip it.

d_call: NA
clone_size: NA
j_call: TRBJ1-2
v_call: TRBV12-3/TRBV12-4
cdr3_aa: CASSLGRVGGYTF
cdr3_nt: TGTGCCAGCAGTTTAGGCAGGGTAGGTGGCTACACCTTC

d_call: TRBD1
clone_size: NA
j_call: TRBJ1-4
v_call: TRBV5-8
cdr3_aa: CASSTRDRGVGWELFF
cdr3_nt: TGTGCCAGCAGCACCCGGGACAGGGGAGTCGGTTGGGAACTGTTTTTT

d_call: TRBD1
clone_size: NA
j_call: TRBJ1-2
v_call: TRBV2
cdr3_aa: CASGSGTDYGYTF
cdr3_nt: TGTGCCAGCGGATCCGGGACAGATTATGGCTACACCTTC

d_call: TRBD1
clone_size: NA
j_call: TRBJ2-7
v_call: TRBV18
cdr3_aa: CASSPPGQDRISYEQYF
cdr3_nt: TGTGCCAGCTCACCCCCCGGACAGGACCGTATTTCCTACGAGCAGTACTTC

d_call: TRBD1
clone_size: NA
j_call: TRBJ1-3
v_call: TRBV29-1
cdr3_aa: CSVAGKQGQGNTIYF
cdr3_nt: TGCAGCGTAGCCGGGAAACAGGGGCAAGGAAACACCATATATTTT

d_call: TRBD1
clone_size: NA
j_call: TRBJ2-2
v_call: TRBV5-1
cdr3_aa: CASSLIGGATGELFF
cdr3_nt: TGCGCCAGCAGCTTGATAGGGGGCGCGACCGGGGAGCTGTTTTTT

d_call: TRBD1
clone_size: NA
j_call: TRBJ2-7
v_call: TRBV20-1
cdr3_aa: CSASGTGGMDYEQYF
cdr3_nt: TGCAGTGCTAGTGGGACAGGGGGCATGGACTACGAGCAGTACTTC

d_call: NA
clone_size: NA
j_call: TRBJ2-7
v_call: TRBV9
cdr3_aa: CASSVGPGGSYEQYF
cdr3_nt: NA

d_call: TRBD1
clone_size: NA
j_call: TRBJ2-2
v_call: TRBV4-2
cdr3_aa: CASSQDRLRPSNTGELFF
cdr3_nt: TGTGCCAGCAGCCAGGACAGGTTACGACCTTCGAACACCGGGGAGCTGTTTTTT

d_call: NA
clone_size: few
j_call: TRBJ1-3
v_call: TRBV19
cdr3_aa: CASSTTLGDTGNTIYF
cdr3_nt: TGTGCCAGTAGTACTACGTTAGGAGATACTGGAAACACCATATATTTT

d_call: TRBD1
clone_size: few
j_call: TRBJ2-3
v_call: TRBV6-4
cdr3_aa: CASSDSPGQGTDTQYF
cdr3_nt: TGTGCCAGCAGTGACTCGCCCGGACAGGGCACAGATACGCAGTATTTT

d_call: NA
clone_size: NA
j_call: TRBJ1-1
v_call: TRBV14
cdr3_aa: CASSQDVARGTEAFF
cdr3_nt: TGTGCCAGCAGCCAAGATGTGGCGCGGGGCACTGAAGCTTTCTTT

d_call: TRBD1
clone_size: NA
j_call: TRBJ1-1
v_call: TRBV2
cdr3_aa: CASLLGQVMNTEAFF
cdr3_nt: TGTGCCAGCCTTCTAGGACAGGTAATGAACACTGAAGCTTTCTTT

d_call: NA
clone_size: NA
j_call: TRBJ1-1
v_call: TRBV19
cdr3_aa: CASSIRGTLNTEAFF
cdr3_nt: TGTGCCAGTAGTATCAGGGGAACACTGAACACTGAAGCTTTCTTT

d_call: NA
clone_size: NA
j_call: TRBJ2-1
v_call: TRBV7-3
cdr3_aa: CASSREVLNEQFF
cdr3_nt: TGTGCCAGCAGCCGTGAGGTCCTGAATGAGCAGTTCTTC

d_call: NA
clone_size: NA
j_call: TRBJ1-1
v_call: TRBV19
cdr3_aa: CASKRSVRLNTEAFF
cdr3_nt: TGTGCCAGTAAGAGGAGCGTGCGGTTGAACACTGAAGCTTTCTTT

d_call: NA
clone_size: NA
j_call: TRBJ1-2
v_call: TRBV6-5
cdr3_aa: CASSYSSMGVGYGYTF
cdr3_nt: TGTGCCAGCAGTTACTCGAGCATGGGAGTCGGCTATGGCTACACCTTC

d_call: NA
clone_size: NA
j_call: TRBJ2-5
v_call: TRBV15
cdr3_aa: CATSRVTPGSETQYF
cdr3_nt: TGTGCCACCAGCAGAGTTACACCAGGTTCTGAGACCCAGTACTTC

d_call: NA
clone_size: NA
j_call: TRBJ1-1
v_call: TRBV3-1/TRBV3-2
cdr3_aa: CASSPKKGGPEKAFF
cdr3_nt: TGTGCCAGCAGCCCTAAAAAGGGGGGGCCAGAAAAAGCTTTCTTT

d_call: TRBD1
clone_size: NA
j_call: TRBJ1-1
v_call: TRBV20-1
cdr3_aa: CSAGRGTEAFF
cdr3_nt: TGCAGTGCTGGCAGGGGGACTGAAGCTTTCTTT

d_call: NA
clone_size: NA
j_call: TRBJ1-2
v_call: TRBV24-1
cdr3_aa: CATSDIILNYGYTF
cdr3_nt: TGTGCCACCAGTGATATTATCCTTAACTATGGCTACACCTTC

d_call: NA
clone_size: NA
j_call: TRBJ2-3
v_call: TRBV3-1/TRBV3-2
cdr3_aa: CASSRLGDTQYF
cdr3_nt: TGTGCCAGCAGTCGCCTCGGAGATACGCAGTATTTT

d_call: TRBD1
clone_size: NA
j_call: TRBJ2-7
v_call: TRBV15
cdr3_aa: CATSEGTGGAYEQYF
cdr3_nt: TGTGCCACCAGCGAGGGGACAGGGGGAGCCTACGAGCAGTACTTC

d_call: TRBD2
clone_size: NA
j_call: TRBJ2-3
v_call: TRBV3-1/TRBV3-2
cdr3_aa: CASSHGTSGGLGSTDTQYF
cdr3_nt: TGTGCCAGCAGCCACGGGACTAGCGGGGGGCTGGGGAGCACAGATACGCAGTATTTT

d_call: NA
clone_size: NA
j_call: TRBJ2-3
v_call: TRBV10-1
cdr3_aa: CASGIQGSQSSTDTQYF
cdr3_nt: TGCGCCAGTGGAATACAGGGATCACAGTCTAGCACAGATACGCAGTATTTT

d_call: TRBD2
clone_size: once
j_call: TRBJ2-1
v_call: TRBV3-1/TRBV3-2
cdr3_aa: CASSQDASGGAYNEQFF
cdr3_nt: TGTGCCAGCAGCCAAGACGCTAGCGGGGGAGCCTACAATGAGCAGTTCTTC

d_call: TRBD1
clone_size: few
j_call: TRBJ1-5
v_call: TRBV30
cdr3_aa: CAWSARDRGWNQPQHF
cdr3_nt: TGTGCCTGGAGTGCCCGGGACAGGGGGTGGAATCAGCCCCAGCATTTT

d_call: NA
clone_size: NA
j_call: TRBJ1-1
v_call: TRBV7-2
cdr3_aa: CASSQGVDTEAFF
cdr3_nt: TGTGCCAGCAGCCAAGGGGTCGACACTGAAGCTTTCTTT

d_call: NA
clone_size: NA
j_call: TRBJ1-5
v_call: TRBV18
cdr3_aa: CASSPQDTSNQPQHF
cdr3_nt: TGTGCCAGCTCACCACAAGATACAAGCAATCAGCCCCAGCATTTT

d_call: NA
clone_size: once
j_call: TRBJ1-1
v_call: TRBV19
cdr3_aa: CASSIEGRGTEAFF
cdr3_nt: TGTGCCAGTAGTATAGAAGGGAGGGGGACTGAAGCTTTCTTT

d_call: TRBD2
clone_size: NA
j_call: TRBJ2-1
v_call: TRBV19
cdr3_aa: CASSIAGGSYNEQFF
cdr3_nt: TGTGCCAGTAGTATAGCGGGGGGATCCTACAATGAGCAGTTCTTC

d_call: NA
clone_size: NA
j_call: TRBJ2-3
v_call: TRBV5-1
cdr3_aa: CASSYIPTDTQYF
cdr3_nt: TGCGCCAGCAGTTATATCCCCACAGATACGCAGTATTTT

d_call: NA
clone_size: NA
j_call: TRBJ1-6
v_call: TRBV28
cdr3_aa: CASSLSRLNSPLHF
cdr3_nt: TGTGCCAGCAGTTTATCTAGGCTCAATTCACCCCTCCACTTT

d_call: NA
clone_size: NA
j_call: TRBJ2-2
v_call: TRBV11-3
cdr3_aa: CASSLGPGSNTGELFF
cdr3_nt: TGTGCCAGCAGCTTAGGTCCAGGTTCGAACACCGGGGAGCTGTTTTTT

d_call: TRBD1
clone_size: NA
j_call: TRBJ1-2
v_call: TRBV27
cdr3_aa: CASSVTGDGYTF
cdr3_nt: TGTGCCAGCAGTGTGACAGGGGATGGCTACACCTTC

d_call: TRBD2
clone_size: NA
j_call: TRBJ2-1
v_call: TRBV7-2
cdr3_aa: CASSLLPIGGGYNEQFF
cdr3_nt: TGTGCCAGCAGCTTACTCCCTATCGGGGGGGGATACAATGAGCAGTTCTTC

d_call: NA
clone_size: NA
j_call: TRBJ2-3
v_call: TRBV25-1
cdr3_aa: CASSPSDTQYF
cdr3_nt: TGTGCCAGCAGCCCCTCTGATACGCAGTATTTT

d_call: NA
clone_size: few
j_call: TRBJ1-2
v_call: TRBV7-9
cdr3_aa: CASSRMQTGANYGYTF
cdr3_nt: TGTGCCAGCAGCCGCATGCAGACAGGAGCTAACTATGGCTACACCTTC

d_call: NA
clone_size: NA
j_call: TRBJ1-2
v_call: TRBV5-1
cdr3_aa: CASSPLQGYGYTF
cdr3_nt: TGCGCCAGCAGCCCCCTGCAGGGGTATGGCTACACCTTC

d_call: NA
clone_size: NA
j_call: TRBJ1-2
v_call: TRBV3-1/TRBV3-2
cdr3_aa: CASSYSVYGYTF
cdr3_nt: TGTGCCAGCAGCTACTCGGTCTATGGCTACACCTTC

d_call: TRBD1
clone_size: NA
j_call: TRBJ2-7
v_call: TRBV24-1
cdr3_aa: CATSDPGTGREQYF
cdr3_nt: TGTGCCACCAGTGATCCGGGGACAGGTCGCGAGCAGTACTTC

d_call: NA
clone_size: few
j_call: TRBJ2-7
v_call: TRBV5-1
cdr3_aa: CASSLEGQADEQYF
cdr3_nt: TGCGCCAGCAGCTTGGAGGGGCAGGCCGACGAGCAGTACTTC

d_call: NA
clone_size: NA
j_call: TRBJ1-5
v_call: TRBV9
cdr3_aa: CASSVGGLSNQPQHF
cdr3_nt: TGTGCCAGCAGCGTAGGAGGGCTCAGCAATCAGCCCCAGCATTTT

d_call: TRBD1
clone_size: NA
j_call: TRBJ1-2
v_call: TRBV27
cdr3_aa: CASRQGAEGYTF
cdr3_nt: TGTGCCAGCAGACAGGGGGCCGAGGGCTACACCTTC

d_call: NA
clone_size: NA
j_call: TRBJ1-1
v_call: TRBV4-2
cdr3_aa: CASSQADRYPNTEAFF
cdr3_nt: TGTGCCAGCAGCCAAGCAGATCGTTACCCGAACACTGAAGCTTTCTTT